This T cell receptor (beta chain) appears in the sequencing data of a study of T cell repertoires in cytomegalovirus infection. MiXCR was run by TCRdb on the reads, yielding one entry per CDR3 protein. The sample comprises fewer than 550,000 distinct CDR3 sequences, approximately 15% of which are singletons, and more than 20% rests with the top ten. This clonotype was found many times. The CDR3 runs to 12 residues. Germline-derived CDR1 and CDR2 are MNHNS and SASEGT. The trim removed 8 bases at V and 3 bases at J, leaving 1 base unmatched. The sample was CD8+ T cells from PBMCs. The receptor comes from a human donor in good health (CMV status not recorded). Some clones in this sample may be carry-over from other donors' samples. The chain is built from TRBV6-1 and TRBJ2-7; 10 positions match TRBD1. The DNA of the CDR3 is TGTGCCAGCCGGGACAGGGGCTACGAGCAGTACTTC. This encodes CASRDRGYEQYF.